Shown below are 29 T cell receptor beta chains from a single sample sequenced in a study of OX40 agonist ivuxolimab in advanced cancers. Sequencing was performed with immunoSEQ multiplex PCR; in TCRdb, only in-frame clones are kept and a portion is missing. The sample includes about 67,000 clones, around 83% of them seen just once. This material consisted of CD4+ or CD8+ T cells sorted from blood, taken in a trial of the OX40 agonist ivuxolimab. Every receptor here comes from an adult with an advanced solid tumor such as melanoma, head and neck, liver or kidney cancer.

V gene TRBV15 combines with J gene TRBJ2-1, with 14 nucleotides matching TRBD2. There are 15 residues in the CDR3. CDR1 is LNHNV and CDR2 is YYDKDF in the germline V gene (reference sequence). The trim removed 3 bases at V and 9 bases at J, leaving 4 bases unmatched. As DNA, the CDR3 is TGTGCCACCAGCAGGGGACTAGCGGGAGAGGGTGAGCAGTTCTTC. Translating gives CATSRGLAGEGEQFF.

This chain connects TRBV19 to TRBJ1-2; perhaps TRBD1 as D (6 bases). The CDR3 runs 14 residues. The germline V gene has CDR1 LNHDA and CDR2 SQIVND (reference sequence). V lost 1 base and J 6 bases, leaving 12 bases between the germline ends. The CDR3 spells CASSIARTDDGYTF. For the CDR3, the DNA is TGTGCCAGTAGTATAGCCAGGACAGACGATGGCTACACCTTC. Variable domain in full (rest from reference TRBV19 and TRBJ1-2): DGGITQSPKYLFRKEGQNVTLSCEQNLNHDAMYWYRQDPGQGLRLIYYSQIVNDFQKGDIAEGYSVSREKKESFPLTVTSAQKNPTAFYLCASSIARTDDGYTFGSGTRLTVV.

The chain combines TRBV9 with TRBJ2-3, with 11 bases matching TRBD2. The CDR3 loop spans 16 amino acids. Trimming removed 1 base from V and 5 bases from J; junction bases left unmatched: 6. Germline V lookup: CDR1 SGDLS, CDR2 YYNGEE. In nucleotides, the CDR3 is TGTGCCAGCAGCGTATTTAGCGGGGGGGCAAGAGATACGCAGTATTTT. Its translation is CASSVFSGGARDTQYF. Supplemented by reference TRBV9 and TRBJ2-3, the full variable domain reads DSGVTQTPKHLITATGQRVTLRCSPRSGDLSVYWYQQSLDQGLQFLIQYYNGEERAKGNILERFSAQQFPDLHSELNLSSLELGDSALYFCASSVFSGGARDTQYFGPGTRLTVL.

This chain uses TRBV28 with TRBJ2-6, with D hard to call. V lost 6 bases and J lost 1, with 10 bases in between. In germline, CDR1 is MDHEN, CDR2 SYDVKM. The CDR3 sequence is 15 residues long. The DNA for the CDR3 is TGTGCCAGCAGACCCGGCCTTTCTGGGGCCAACGTCCTGACTTTC. Translation: CASRPGLSGANVLTF.

V gene TRBV27 combines with J gene TRBJ1-2; TRBD1 matches 7 bases. Looked up from germline, CDR1 is MNHEY and CDR2 is SMNVEV (reference sequence). This CDR3 region has 15 residues. V gave up 5 bases and J gave up 0 bases; unmatched junction bases: 6. The DNA of the CDR3 is TGTGCCAGCAGTCTCAAGGGGGCCGCTAACTATGGCTACACCTTC. It is translated as CASSLKGAANYGYTF.

V usage is TRBV5-1 and J usage is TRBJ1-5; a possible D gene is TRBD1 (6 bases). V lost 0 bases and J lost 0, with 16 bases in between. Germline CDR1 reads SGHRS; CDR2 reads YFSETQ. This CDR3 is built from 18 residues. The CDR3 sequence: CASSLEGGLVYSNQPQHF. The CDR3, as DNA: TGCGCCAGCAGCTTGGAAGGGGGTCTCGTCTATAGCAATCAGCCCCAGCATTTT.

The rearrangement joins TRBV19 to TRBJ1-1; D is perhaps TRBD1 (5 bases). This CDR3 contains 11 residues. The V and J ends lost 8 bases and 2 bases respectively, with 6 bases between them. Germline V gives CDR1 LNHDA, CDR2 SQIVND (reference sequence). The CDR3 region has the DNA TGTGCCAGTCAGGGTAACACTGAAGCTTTCTTT. It is translated as CASQGNTEAFF.

The rearrangement links TRBV28 to TRBJ2-7, with a tentative D call TRBD2 (6 bases). This CDR3 is 16 amino acids long. Germline V CDR1 and CDR2: MDHEN, SYDVKM. Deletions cut 6 bases from V and 0 bases from J, with 18 bases between. CDR3 amino acids: CASRSAGGMLSYEQYF. The CDR3 DNA reads as TGTGCCAGCAGGAGTGCGGGCGGGATGCTCTCCTACGAGCAGTACTTC.

The J gene is TRBJ1-1, the V gene TRBV30, with D perhaps matching TRBD1 (6 bases). Germline CDR1 is GTSNPN and CDR2 is SVGIG (reference sequence). The CDR3 loop spans 13 amino acids. The V end was cut by 0 bases, the J end by 8 bases, with 13 bases between. In nucleotides, the CDR3 is TGTGCCTGGAGTGTAGGTTCGGGGGGCGAAGCTTTCTTT. This translates into CAWSVGSGGEAFF.

This clone occurred once. The chain couples TRBV9 to TRBJ2-7; 8 bases align to TRBD2. The trim removed 4 bases at V and 2 bases at J, leaving 5 bases unmatched. The length of the CDR3 is 14 residues. From germline, CDR1 is SGDLS and CDR2 YYNGEE. CDR3: CASSPGTRAYEQYF. Written as DNA, the CDR3 is TGTGCCAGCAGCCCCGGGACTAGGGCCTACGAGCAGTACTTC.

The genes are TRBV9 and TRBJ2-5; 9 positions agree with TRBD2. Germline V CDR1 and CDR2: SGDLS, YYNGEE. There are 16 residues in the CDR3. V trimming: 4 bases; J trimming: 5 bases; junction bases outside the gene matches: 12. CDR3 nucleotide sequence: TGTGCCAGCAGCATACATAGCGGGAGAGGTGGGGAGACCCAGTACTTC. It codes for CASSIHSGRGGETQYF. Complete variable domain (other parts from reference TRBV9 and TRBJ2-5): DSGVTQTPKHLITATGQRVTLRCSPRSGDLSVYWYQQSLDQGLQFLIQYYNGEERAKGNILERFSAQQFPDLHSELNLSSLELGDSALYFCASSIHSGRGGETQYFGPGTRLLVL.

The chain uses TRBV11-2 and TRBJ2-4, with D possibly being TRBD2 (6 bases). This CDR3 has 16 residues. Germline V gene sequence: CDR1 SGHAT, CDR2 FQNNGV. V was trimmed by 7 bases and J by 2 bases, leaving 18 bases between them. CDR3 nucleotides: TGTGCCAGCAACCCTACTAGCCCCTCGACCAAAAACATTCAGTACTTC. Amino acid sequence: CASNPTSPSTKNIQYF.

The rearrangement joins TRBV5-6 to TRBJ1-1; TRBD1 agrees at 7 bases. CDR1 and CDR2 from the germline V gene are SGHDT and YYEEEE. CDR3 length: 14 residues. The V segment lost 4 bases and the J segment 11 bases; nucleotides outside the gene matches: 14. The CDR3 coding sequence is TGTGCCAGCAGCCTCCAGGGGGAACCTCGGTGGGCTTTCTTT. As protein: CASSLQGEPRWAFF.

This clone showed up just once. The rearrangement uses TRBV4-2 and TRBJ1-2, with a tentative D call TRBD1 (6 bases). The CDR3 is 15 amino acids. Trimming pared 0 bases from V and 2 bases from J, leaving 10 bases between. The germline V gene encodes CDR1 LGHNA and CDR2 YNFKEQ. CDR3 protein: CASSQDRGTNYGYTF. The CDR3 region has the DNA TGTGCCAGCAGCCAAGATAGAGGGACAAACTATGGCTACACCTTC.

The rearrangement joins TRBV9 to TRBJ1-2, with TRBD1 identical over 7 bases. Germline CDR1 is SGDLS and CDR2 is YYNGEE. The CDR3 covers 18 residues. Trimming cost V 4 bases and J 1 base; bases outside gene matches: 16. The CDR3 loop is CASSPLSGTVPVNYGYTF. In DNA, the CDR3 is TGTGCCAGCAGCCCCCTCTCCGGGACAGTGCCCGTTAACTATGGCTACACCTTC.

This rearrangement joins TRBV5-5 to TRBJ2-2; TRBD1 or TRBD2 may be the D gene (5 bases each). There are 15 residues in the CDR3. The V gene lost 4 bases and the J gene lost 7 bases, with 17 bases spanning the gap. Germline-derived CDR1 and CDR2 are SGHKS and YYEKEE (reference sequence). CDR3 protein: CASSLGTGRGGELFF. The CDR3 coding sequence is TGTGCCAGCAGCCTGGGAACAGGTCGGGGCGGGGAGCTGTTTTTT. Drawing the rest from reference TRBV5-5 and TRBJ2-2, the complete variable domain is DAGVTQSPTHLIKTRGQQVTLRCSPISGHKSVSWYQQVLGQGPQFIFQYYEKEERGRGNFPDRFSARQFPNYSSELNVNALLLGDSALYLCASSLGTGRGGELFFGEGSRLTVL.

J is TRBJ2-6 and V is TRBV5-1; D is unresolved. This CDR3 is 18 amino acids long. Germline CDR1 reads SGHRS; CDR2 reads YFSETQ. The germline V and J ends were trimmed by 2 bases and 0 bases, with 15 bases remaining between them. CDR3 in amino acids: CASSFRIDSHSGANVLTF. The CDR3 region has the DNA TGCGCCAGCAGCTTTCGGATTGACTCCCACTCTGGGGCCAACGTCCTGACTTTC. Complete variable domain (other parts from reference TRBV5-1 and TRBJ2-6): KAGVTQTPRYLIKTRGQQVTLSCSPISGHRSVSWYQQTPGQGLQFLFEYFSETQRNKGNFPGRFSGRQFSNSRSEMNVSTLELGDSALYLCASSFRIDSHSGANVLTFGAGSRLTVL.

This chain joins TRBV19 and TRBJ1-1; 8 bases are shared with TRBD1. With 5 bases clipped from V and 5 bases from J, the junction kept 4 bases outside the gene matches. The CDR3 totals 13 residues. Germline V CDR1 and CDR2: LNHDA, SQIVND (reference sequence). The CDR3 coding sequence is TGTGCCAGTAGTCAGGGGGCGGCGACTGAAGCTTTCTTT. It encodes CASSQGAATEAFF.

V and J are TRBV18 and TRBJ2-1; possible D gene TRBD2, 5 bases. The CDR3 length is 12 residues. Trimming removed 1 base at V and 10 bases at J, with 8 bases between. Germline V lookup: CDR1 KGHSH, CDR2 LQKENI. The CDR3 DNA is TGTGCCAGCTCACCACGAAGCGGAGAGCAGTTCTTC. It translates to CASSPRSGEQFF.

The CDR3: CASSQDPAGGSGELFF. CDR3 sequence (DNA): TGTGCCAGCAGCCAAGATCCGGCGGGAGGGTCCGGGGAGCTGTTTTTT. The chain uses TRBV4-2 and TRBJ2-2, with 9 bases identical to TRBD2. CDR3 length: 16 amino acids. Germline V gene sequence: CDR1 LGHNA, CDR2 YNFKEQ. Losses at the gene ends were 0 bases for V and 6 bases for J; bases not matched to a gene: 5.

This clone was observed a single time. This rearrangement joins TRBV9 to TRBJ2-1; TRBD2 matches at 8 bases. The J segment lost 6 bases and the V segment lost 4 bases, leaving 9 bases of the junction unmatched. The CDR3 contains 15 residues. Germline CDR1 SGDLS, CDR2 YYNGEE. DNA for the CDR3: TGTGCCAGCAGCTCCGGACGGACTAGCAGCAATGAGCAGTTCTTC. Translated, it gives CASSSGRTSSNEQFF.

This chain uses TRBV30 with TRBJ2-1; the match to TRBD2 covers 10 bases. V lost 0 bases to trimming and J lost 4 bases; unmatched junction nucleotides: 12. This CDR3 spans 18 amino acids. CDR1 and CDR2 from the germline V gene are GTSNPN and SVGIG (reference sequence). In DNA form, the CDR3 reads TGTGCCTGGAGTGTACCTAGCGGGGGCCTTAGCGGTTACAATGAGCAGTTCTTC. Protein product: CAWSVPSGGLSGYNEQFF.

V gene TRBV11-3 combines with J gene TRBJ2-5; 13 bases align to TRBD2. The CDR3 length is 15 residues. CDR1 is SGHNT, CDR2 YENEEA, per germline. V gave up 5 bases and J gave up 4 bases; unmatched junction bases: 4. Here the CDR3 reads CASSPGLAGRETQYF. The CDR3 region has the DNA TGTGCCAGCAGCCCGGGACTAGCGGGAAGAGAGACCCAGTACTTC.

The genes are TRBV5-1 and TRBJ2-1, with D uncertain. Looked up from germline, CDR1 is SGHRS and CDR2 is YFSETQ. The CDR3 has 15 amino acids. Trimming removed 1 base from V and 2 bases from J, with 10 bases in between. CDR3 bases: TGCGCCAGCAGCTTGAACGGTAACACCTACAATGAGCAGTTCTTC. It codes for CASSLNGNTYNEQFF. Drawing the rest from reference TRBV5-1 and TRBJ2-1, the complete variable domain is KAGVTQTPRYLIKTRGQQVTLSCSPISGHRSVSWYQQTPGQGLQFLFEYFSETQRNKGNFPGRFSGRQFSNSRSEMNVSTLELGDSALYLCASSLNGNTYNEQFFGPGTRLTVL.

The chain has TRBV15 and TRBJ2-7; D may correspond to TRBD1 or TRBD2 (5 bases each). Trimming shortened V by 6 bases and J by 4 bases, and 19 bases separated the two germline ends. The germline V gene has CDR1 LNHNV and CDR2 YYDKDF (reference sequence). This CDR3 region has 15 residues. Here the CDR3 DNA reads TGTGCCACCAGAGATGACCCGGGGCAACCTTACGAGCAGTACTTC. It yields the protein CATRDDPGQPYEQYF.

The CDR3 coding sequence is TGTGCCAGCTCACCACGGACGCTTGAGACCCAGTACTTC. Its translation: CASSPRTLETQYF. The V call is TRBV18, the J call TRBJ2-5; no firm D call. Trimming removed 1 base at V and 5 bases at J, with 8 bases between. From germline, CDR1 is KGHSH and CDR2 LQKENI. The CDR3 runs 13 residues.

A single count supports this clone. The chain couples TRBV10-2 to TRBJ2-7; D remains ambiguous. Trimming took off 2 bases at V and 1 base at J, with 9 bases between the two ends. This CDR3 spans 14 amino acids. Germline V CDR1 and CDR2: WSHSY, SAAADI. The CDR3 loop is CASSEIDISYEQYF. CDR3 nucleotides: TGCGCCAGCAGTGAGATAGACATTTCCTACGAGCAGTACTTC.

The V gene is TRBV7-2, the J gene TRBJ1-3; D possibly corresponds to TRBD1 (6 bases). The length of the CDR3 is 15 residues. Germline V CDR1 and CDR2: SGHTA, FQGNSA. Trimming took off 1 base at V and 3 bases at J, with 10 bases between the two ends. CDR3: CASSLEGGNGNTIYF. Written as DNA, the CDR3 is TGTGCCAGCAGCTTAGAAGGGGGGAATGGAAACACCATATATTTT. Complete variable domain (other parts from reference TRBV7-2 and TRBJ1-3): GAGVSQSPSNKVTEKGKDVELRCDPISGHTALYWYRQSLGQGLEFLIYFQGNSAPDKSGLPSDRFSAERTGGSVSTLTIQRTQQEDSAVYLCASSLEGGNGNTIYFGEGSWLTVV.

The chain is built from TRBV18 and TRBJ1-3; the D is unclear. CDR1 and CDR2 from the germline V gene are KGHSH and LQKENI. The CDR3 loop spans 15 amino acids. V lost 3 bases to trimming and J lost 3 bases, with 12 bases between them. The CDR3 DNA is TGTGCCAGCTCACCGAGTATGTTTGGTGGAAACACCATATATTTT. The encoded protein is CASSPSMFGGNTIYF.